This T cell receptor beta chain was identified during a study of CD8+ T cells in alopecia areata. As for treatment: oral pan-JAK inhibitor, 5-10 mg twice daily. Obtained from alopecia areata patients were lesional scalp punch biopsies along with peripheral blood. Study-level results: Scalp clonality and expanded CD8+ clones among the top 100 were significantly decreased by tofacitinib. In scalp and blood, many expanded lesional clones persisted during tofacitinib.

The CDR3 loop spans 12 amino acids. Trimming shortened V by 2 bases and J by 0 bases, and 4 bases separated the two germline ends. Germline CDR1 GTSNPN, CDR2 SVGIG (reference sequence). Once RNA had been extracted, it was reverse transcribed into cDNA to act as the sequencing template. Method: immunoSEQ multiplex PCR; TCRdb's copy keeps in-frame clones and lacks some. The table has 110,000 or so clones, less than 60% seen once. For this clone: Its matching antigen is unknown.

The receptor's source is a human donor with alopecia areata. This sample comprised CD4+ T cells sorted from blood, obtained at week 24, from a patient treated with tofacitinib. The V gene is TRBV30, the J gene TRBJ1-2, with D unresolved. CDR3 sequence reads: CAWSSSNYGYTF. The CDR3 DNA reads TGTGCCTGGAGTTCCTCTAACTATGGCTACACCTTC.